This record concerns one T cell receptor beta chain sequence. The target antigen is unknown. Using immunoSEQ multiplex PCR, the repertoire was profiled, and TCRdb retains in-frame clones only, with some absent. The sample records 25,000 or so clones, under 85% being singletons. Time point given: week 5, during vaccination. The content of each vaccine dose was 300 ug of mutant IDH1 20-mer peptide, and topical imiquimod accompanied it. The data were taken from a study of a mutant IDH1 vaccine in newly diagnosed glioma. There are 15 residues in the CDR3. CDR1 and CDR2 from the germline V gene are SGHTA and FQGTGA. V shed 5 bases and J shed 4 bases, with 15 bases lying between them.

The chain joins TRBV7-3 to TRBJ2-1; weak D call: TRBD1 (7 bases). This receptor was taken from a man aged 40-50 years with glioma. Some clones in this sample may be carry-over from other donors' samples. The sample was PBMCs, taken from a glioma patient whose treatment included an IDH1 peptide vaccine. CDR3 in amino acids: CASSLGGGEYNEQFF. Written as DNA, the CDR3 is TGTGCCAGCAGCCTAGGGGGCGGGGAGTACAATGAGCAGTTCTTC.